These 24 T cell receptor beta chains originate from one sample sequenced in a study of a mutant IDH1 vaccine in newly diagnosed glioma. The table came from immunoSEQ multiplex PCR; TCRdb's copy has only in-frame clones and leaves some out. The sample records tens of thousands of clones, under 80% being singletons. Their specific antigens are unknown. Described time point: week 23, last vaccination. Every vaccination contained 300 ug of the mutant IDH1 20-mer peptide and was paired with topical imiquimod. The input for sequencing was PBMCs, taken from a glioma patient whose treatment included an IDH1 peptide vaccine. These receptors were taken from a man aged 50-59 years with glioma.

The chain links TRBV5-1 to TRBJ2-3, with 9 bases matching TRBD2. The germline CDR1 and CDR2 sequences are SGHRS and YFSETQ. The V segment lost 0 bases and the J segment 2 bases; nucleotides outside the gene matches: 7. The CDR3 is 17 amino acids. The CDR3 DNA follows: TGCGCCAGCAGCTTGGGGGCTAGCGGGGAAAACACAGATACGCAGTATTTT. This gives the protein CASSLGASGENTDTQYF.

This rearrangement joins TRBV6-6 to TRBJ2-5, with D possibly being TRBD1 or TRBD2 (6 bases each). Per germline, CDR1 MNHNY and CDR2 SVGAGI (reference sequence). The CDR3 consists of 14 residues. V was shortened by 8 bases and J by 1 base, with 14 bases between the two germline ends. CDR3 sequence: CASRPWGAQETQYF. The CDR3 bases are TGTGCCAGCCGTCCCTGGGGGGCCCAAGAGACCCAGTACTTC.

The chain recombines TRBV7-9 with TRBJ1-1; TRBD1 agrees at 7 bases. Germline CDR1 and CDR2: SEHNR and FQNEAQ (reference sequence). Germline trimming cut 5 bases from V and 4 bases from J; bases unmatched to any gene: 10. The CDR3 runs to 15 residues. Here the CDR3 DNA reads TGTGCCAGCAGCGTGACAGGGCTGGCGGGCACTGAAGCTTTCTTT. Encoded protein: CASSVTGLAGTEAFF.

The chain carries TRBV9 and TRBJ2-4; a possible D gene is TRBD1 (5 bases). V lost 4 bases and J lost 0, with 11 bases in between. The germline CDR1 and CDR2 sequences are SGDLS and YYNGEE. This CDR3 contains 15 residues. The CDR3 loop reads CASSPSGLAKNIQYF. CDR3 nucleotide sequence: TGTGCCAGCAGCCCGTCAGGGTTAGCCAAAAACATTCAGTACTTC.

The chain uses TRBV5-1 and TRBJ2-1; D possibly corresponds to TRBD1 (6 bases). The CDR3 consists of 15 residues. Trimming stripped 4 bases from V and 10 bases from J, with 21 bases between. Germline loops: CDR1 SGHRS, CDR2 YFSETQ. The CDR3 nucleotides are TGCGCCAGCAGCCCGGTACAGGTTGGGGGCAAGGAGCAGTTCTTC. Encoded protein: CASSPVQVGGKEQFF.

The chain employs TRBV30 and TRBJ2-2, with a possible D match to TRBD1 (6 bases). CDR1 and CDR2 from the germline V gene are GTSNPN and SVGIG (reference sequence). With 2 bases removed from V and 6 bases from J, the gap between germline ends came to 16 bases. There are 15 residues in the CDR3. In DNA, the CDR3 is TGTGCCTGGAGTCCAAACAGGGTTGGCGCCGGGGAGCTGTTTTTT. Protein: CAWSPNRVGAGELFF. Variable domain in full (rest from reference TRBV30 and TRBJ2-2): SQTIHQWPATLVQPVGSPLSLECTVEGTSNPNLYWYRQAAGRGLQLLFYSVGIGQISSEVPQNLSASRPQDRQFILSSKKLLLSDSGFYLCAWSPNRVGAGELFFGEGSRLTVL.

Only a few counts were recorded for this clone. This rearrangement joins TRBV27 to TRBJ2-5; the D gene is possibly TRBD2 (6 bases). Germline V gene sequence: CDR1 MNHEY, CDR2 SMNVEV (reference sequence). The CDR3 is 13 amino acids. V gave up 2 bases and J gave up 11 bases, with 15 bases separating them. In DNA, the CDR3 is TGTGCCAGCAGTTTAGTCGCCCCGGGAGAGCAGTACTTC. It encodes CASSLVAPGEQYF.

The chain employs TRBV20-1 and TRBJ2-7; 7 nucleotides match TRBD1. V trimming: 5 bases; J trimming: 5 bases; junction bases outside the gene matches: 3. CDR3 size: 11 residues. Germline values: CDR1 DFQATT, CDR2 SNEGSKA (reference sequence). CDR3 DNA: TGCAGTGCTTCACAGGGGAACGAGCAGTACTTC. Protein sequence: CSASQGNEQYF.

The chain recombines TRBV6-1 with TRBJ1-2, with 9 bases identical to TRBD1. The V segment lost 4 bases and the J segment 0 bases; nucleotides outside the gene matches: 12. This CDR3 is 18 amino acids long. Germline-derived CDR1 and CDR2 are MNHNS and SASEGT. The CDR3 region is CASSVYSGTGRTNYGYTF. CDR3 coding DNA: TGTGCCAGCAGTGTTTATTCCGGGACAGGGCGGACTAACTATGGCTACACCTTC.

The chain couples TRBV30 to TRBJ2-1, with 9 bases identical to TRBD2. Germline V lookup: CDR1 GTSNPN, CDR2 SVGIG (reference sequence). V lost 7 bases and J lost 1; bases outside the gene matches: 5. This CDR3 comprises 14 residues. The CDR3 here is CALASGISYNEQFF. In DNA form, the CDR3 reads TGTGCCTTGGCTAGCGGGATATCCTACAATGAGCAGTTCTTC.

The chain combines TRBV6-1 with TRBJ1-5; D gene unclear. V was trimmed by 2 bases and J by 6 bases, leaving 8 bases between them. Germline V CDR1 and CDR2: MNHNS, SASEGT. This CDR3 contains 13 residues. The chain's CDR3 is CASSELGLQPQHF. The CDR3 nucleotides read TGTGCCAGCAGTGAACTAGGGCTTCAGCCCCAGCATTTT.

V and J are TRBV5-1 and TRBJ1-2; 10 bases match TRBD1. V lost 3 bases to trimming and J lost 5 bases; unmatched junction nucleotides: 7. The CDR3 covers 15 residues. The germline CDR1 and CDR2 sequences are SGHRS and YFSETQ. CDR3 DNA sequence: TGCGCCAGCAGCTCACTACCGGGACAGGGGTATGGCTACACCTTC. It is translated as CASSSLPGQGYGYTF.

The chain has TRBV29-1 and TRBJ1-5; D gene ambiguous. The CDR3 runs 12 residues. Deletions cut 6 bases from V and 8 bases from J, with 14 bases between. The germline V gene encodes CDR1 SQVTM and CDR2 ANQGSEA. The CDR3 sequence is CSVLTGLKPQHF. CDR3 coding DNA: TGCAGCGTGTTAACGGGCTTGAAGCCCCAGCATTTT.

This clone showed up just a few times. The V gene is TRBV27, the J gene TRBJ2-2; TRBD2 is a possible D gene (5 bases). There are 15 residues in the CDR3. V lost 3 bases to trimming and J lost 4 bases, with 12 bases between them. Germline V lookup: CDR1 MNHEY, CDR2 SMNVEV (reference sequence). CDR3 loop: CASSFEGGFTGELFF. For the CDR3, the DNA is TGTGCCAGCAGTTTTGAGGGTGGGTTCACCGGGGAGCTGTTTTTT.

The chain couples TRBV30 to TRBJ2-5; 8 bases align to TRBD2. CDR1 and CDR2 from the germline V gene are GTSNPN and SVGIG (reference sequence). CDR3 length equals 14 residues. V dropped 2 bases and J dropped 5; count of bases not matched to a gene: 7. The CDR3 is CAWSHGGERETQYF. The DNA for the CDR3 is TGTGCCTGGAGTCACGGGGGGGAGCGGGAGACCCAGTACTTC. The whole variable domain, remainder taken from reference TRBV30 and TRBJ2-5, is SQTIHQWPATLVQPVGSPLSLECTVEGTSNPNLYWYRQAAGRGLQLLFYSVGIGQISSEVPQNLSASRPQDRQFILSSKKLLLSDSGFYLCAWSHGGERETQYFGPGTRLLVL.

This chain joins TRBV10-3 and TRBJ1-5; unclear D gene. The ends were cut back, 11 bases at V and 2 bases at J, with 16 bases in the middle. Germline CDR1 ENHRY, CDR2 SYGVKD. CDR3 length: 14 amino acids. The DNA of the CDR3 is TGTGCCTCCGCCCGGGAGGCGGGCAATCAGCCCCAGCATTTT. Encoded protein: CASAREAGNQPQHF.

This chain uses TRBV6-1 with TRBJ2-1; D unclear. Trimming cost V 0 bases and J 12 bases, with 12 bases left between them. Germline V gene lookup returns CDR1 MNHNS and CDR2 SASEGT. CDR3 length equals 13 residues. As DNA, the CDR3 is TGTGCCAGCAGTGAAGCTTTGGACCCCCGGCAGTTCTTC. It encodes CASSEALDPRQFF.

J is TRBJ2-5 and V is TRBV7-2, with D hard to call. V dropped 5 bases and J dropped 0 bases, with 19 bases sitting between them. The CDR3 spans 17 residues. Germline CDR1 reads SGHTA; CDR2 reads FQGNSA. CDR3 coding DNA: TGTGCCAGCAGCATTGAGAGCCCCAATGAGTACCAAGAGACCCAGTACTTC. This encodes CASSIESPNEYQETQYF.

This clone was counted a single time. V gene TRBV6-6 combines with J gene TRBJ2-7; tentatively, D is TRBD1 or TRBD2 (5 bases each). Trimming shortened V by 1 base and J by 0 bases, and 7 bases separated the two germline ends. Germline V gene lookup returns CDR1 MNHNY and CDR2 SVGAGI (reference sequence). There are 14 residues in the CDR3. The DNA of the CDR3 is TGTGCCAGCAGTTACTGGGACGACTCCTACGAGCAGTACTTC. Its protein is CASSYWDDSYEQYF.

There are a few counts of this clone. The rearrangement uses TRBV7-8 and TRBJ1-4, with TRBD1 as a possible D gene (6 bases). CDR3 length: 14 amino acids. Trimming removed 6 bases from V and 6 bases from J, with 14 bases in between. Germline CDR1 SGHVS, CDR2 FQNEAQ. CDR3 DNA: TGTGCCAGCAGTACGGGACATCTTTATGAAAAACTGTTTTTT. Protein sequence: CASSTGHLYEKLFF.

CDR3 sequence: CASSPGRGNTGELFF. As DNA, the CDR3 is TGTGCCAGCAGTCCCGGCAGGGGGAACACCGGGGAGCTGTTTTTT. The V gene is TRBV27, the J gene TRBJ2-2; possibly TRBD1 for D (6 bases). The CDR3 sequence is 15 residues long. Per the germline V gene, CDR1 is MNHEY and CDR2 is SMNVEV (reference sequence). V was pared by 5 bases and J by 1 base, with 11 bases between.

V and J are TRBV9 and TRBJ2-5; 12 positions match TRBD2. Looked up from germline, CDR1 is SGDLS and CDR2 is YYNGEE. The ends lost 3 bases at V and 5 bases at J; junction bases unmatched: 11. This CDR3 is 17 amino acids long. The CDR3, as DNA: TGTGCCAGCAGCGCTGGACTAGCGGGGAGCTTCGGTGAGACCCAGTACTTC. Translation gives CASSAGLAGSFGETQYF.

V and J are TRBV19 and TRBJ2-7, with a possible D match to TRBD1 (5 bases). With 5 bases removed from V and 6 bases from J, the gap between germline ends came to 17 bases. The CDR3 is 14 residues long. The V gene's germline CDR1 is LNHDA and CDR2 SQIVND (reference sequence). This CDR3 reads CASSRPDTPSEQYF. In DNA, the CDR3 is TGTGCCAGTAGTCGTCCGGACACCCCGAGCGAGCAGTACTTC.

The rearrangement links TRBV18 to TRBJ1-1; TRBD1 might be the D (6 bases). V was trimmed by 1 base and J by 8 bases, leaving 17 bases between them. This CDR3 spans 15 amino acids. Germline lookup yields CDR1 KGHSH and CDR2 LQKENI. As DNA, the CDR3 is TGTGCCAGCTCACCACTCCCACAGGGTCCCCACGAAGCTTTCTTT. Amino acids: CASSPLPQGPHEAFF.